One and the same sample provided the 18 T cell receptor beta chains below, sequenced in a study of blood T cell repertoires in COVID-19. Clones were sequenced by immunoSEQ multiplex PCR, and TCRdb holds only the in-frame ones, with some missing. The data show roughly 170,000 clones, 70% to 85% seen once. Sequences were obtained from PBMCs or T cells enriched from blood (not recorded which). The receptors were sampled from a man aged 50 to 60 who had recovered from COVID-19.

This chain uses TRBV30 with TRBJ1-6; tentatively, D is TRBD1 (5 bases). This CDR3 has 15 amino acids. The germline V gene encodes CDR1 GTSNPN and CDR2 SVGIG (reference sequence). V shed 2 bases and J shed 10 bases, with 18 bases lying between them. The CDR3 sequence: CAWSPRRGESSPLHF. The CDR3 region has the DNA TGTGCCTGGAGTCCCCGGCGGGGGGAATCGTCACCCCTCCACTTT.

The chain combines TRBV28 with TRBJ1-2; TRBD1 matches at 7 bases. The CDR3 spans 17 residues. Trimming removed 6 bases from V and 2 bases from J; junction bases left unmatched: 15. Germline V gene lookup returns CDR1 MDHEN and CDR2 SYDVKM. The CDR3 protein is CASRRLRRPTGNYGYTF. CDR3 nucleotides: TGTGCCAGCAGGCGCCTCAGAAGACCGACAGGGAACTATGGCTACACCTTC.

The V gene is TRBV27, the J gene TRBJ2-3, with TRBD2 matching over 8 bases. Germline-derived CDR1 and CDR2 are MNHEY and SMNVEV (reference sequence). V was pared by 4 bases and J by 0 bases, with 6 bases of the junction left unmatched. This CDR3 comprises 16 residues. CDR3 residues: CASSSILAGSTDTQYF. The CDR3 coding sequence is TGTGCCAGCAGTTCTATCCTAGCGGGCAGCACAGATACGCAGTATTTT.

The V and J genes are TRBV6-5 and TRBJ1-3; 7 nucleotides agree with TRBD1. Per germline, CDR1 MNHEY and CDR2 SVGAGI. Trimming at V came to 6 bases and at J to 3 bases, leaving 8 bases not matched to a gene. This CDR3 is 15 amino acids long. For the CDR3, the DNA is TGTGCCAGCAGCCGGGACAGATCAAATGGAAACACCATATATTTT. It translates to CASSRDRSNGNTIYF.

The chain joins TRBV19 to TRBJ1-5; possible D gene TRBD1, 5 bases. The CDR3 runs to 13 residues. The germline V and J ends were trimmed by 9 bases and 10 bases, with 19 bases remaining between them. Germline loops: CDR1 LNHDA, CDR2 SQIVND (reference sequence). CDR3: CASLLRTGGPQHF. The DNA for the CDR3 is TGTGCCAGCCTCCTCCGGACCGGGGGACCCCAGCATTTT.

The CDR3 loop reads CASSRDSPTYEQYF. The CDR3 nucleotides are TGTGCCAGTAGCCGGGACAGCCCCACCTACGAGCAGTACTTC. The chain employs TRBV19 and TRBJ2-7; 7 bases match TRBD1. Per the germline V gene, CDR1 is LNHDA and CDR2 is SQIVND (reference sequence). CDR3 length: 14 residues. V dropped 6 bases and J dropped 2; count of bases not matched to a gene: 7.

This rearrangement joins TRBV12-3 or TRBV12-4 to TRBJ1-2; D is possibly TRBD1 (5 bases). Trimming took 2 bases from V and 8 from J, leaving 12 bases between them. There are 13 residues in the CDR3. The chain's CDR3 is CASSLLAGKGYTF. The CDR3 nucleotides read TGTGCCAGCAGTTTATTGGCAGGGAAAGGCTACACCTTC.

The chain has TRBV5-1 and TRBJ1-3, with 8 nucleotides matching TRBD1. V lost 0 bases, J lost 4 bases, and 3 bases stayed unmatched. The germline V gene has CDR1 SGHRS and CDR2 YFSETQ. There are 15 residues in the CDR3. Here the CDR3 DNA reads TGCGCCAGCAGCTTGGCCCAGGGGGCCGGAAACACCATATATTTT. Its translation: CASSLAQGAGNTIYF.

The gene calls are TRBV18 and TRBJ2-7; D remains ambiguous. The CDR3 consists of 13 residues. Germline loops: CDR1 KGHSH, CDR2 LQKENI. The V end lost 3 bases, the J end lost 5 bases, and 11 bases lay between the germline ends. CDR3 in amino acids: CASSPVAPNEQYF. CDR3 sequence (DNA): TGTGCCAGCTCACCGGTAGCCCCTAACGAGCAGTACTTC.

This chain links TRBV9 with TRBJ2-3; TRBD2 matches at 9 bases. CDR1 is SGDLS and CDR2 is YYNGEE in the germline V gene. CDR3 length equals 15 residues. J gave up 6 bases and V 2 bases, and 7 bases lay outside the gene matches. CDR3 DNA sequence: TGTGCCAGCAGCGTGGCGGGGGGGCCGCCCGATACGCAGTATTTT. It yields the protein CASSVAGGPPDTQYF.

This clone was observed once. The chain uses TRBV11-2 and TRBJ1-3, with unresolved D. The germline CDR1 and CDR2 sequences are SGHAT and FQNNGV. V shed 0 bases and J shed 0 bases, with 6 bases lying between them. CDR3 length: 15 residues. DNA for the CDR3: TGTGCCAGCAGCTTAGACGACTTCTCTGGAAACACCATATATTTT. Encoded protein: CASSLDDFSGNTIYF.

V usage is TRBV7-2 and J usage is TRBJ2-4, with 8 bases that match TRBD2. This CDR3 comprises 15 residues. CDR1 is SGHTA and CDR2 is FQGNSA in the germline V gene. Trimming at V came to 4 bases and at J to 4 bases, leaving 6 bases not matched to a gene. CDR3 nucleotide sequence: TGTGCCAGCAGCTCCCGTAGCGGGATAAAAAACATTCAGTACTTC. This sequence encodes CASSSRSGIKNIQYF.

The chain links TRBV2 to TRBJ2-1, with TRBD1 matching 10 bases. V shed 8 bases and J 4 bases; nucleotides not matched to a gene: 5. Germline assignment: CDR1 SNHLY and CDR2 FYNNEI. This CDR3 contains 14 residues. The CDR3 is CASRPGQGYNEQFF. The CDR3 region has the DNA TGTGCCAGCCGACCGGGACAGGGGTACAATGAGCAGTTCTTC.

The chain uses TRBV6-2 or TRBV6-3 and TRBJ2-1; D ambiguous. The CDR3 totals 13 residues. V lost 0 bases, J lost 7 bases, and 7 bases lay in between. CDR1 and CDR2 from the germline V gene are MNHEY and SVGEGT. CDR3 DNA sequence: TGTGCCAGCAGTTACTCTCTAGAGAATGAGCAGTTCTTC. Translating it yields CASSYSLENEQFF.

This clone was recorded once. J is TRBJ2-7 and V is TRBV5-6, with a possible D match to TRBD2 (5 bases). The germline gives CDR1 SGHDT, CDR2 YYEEEE. The ends were cut back, 5 bases at V and 3 bases at J, with 18 bases in the middle. The CDR3 extends over 15 amino acids. CDR3 region: CASRQAGGRNYEQYF. The CDR3 region has the DNA TGTGCCAGCAGGCAGGCGGGCGGCCGAAACTACGAGCAGTACTTC.

The rearrangement uses TRBV7-2 and TRBJ1-3, with 8 bases that match TRBD1. Germline V gene sequence: CDR1 SGHTA, CDR2 FQGNSA. Trimming cost V 4 bases and J 2 bases; bases outside gene matches: 1. This CDR3 is 14 amino acids long. The CDR3 spells CASSSTGAGNTIYF. CDR3 sequence (DNA): TGTGCCAGCAGCTCGACAGGGGCTGGAAACACCATATATTTT.

This CDR3 reads CASSQGPQGKHGYTF. In DNA, the CDR3 is TGTGCCAGCAGCCAAGGTCCCCAGGGTAAGCATGGCTACACCTTC. This rearrangement joins TRBV3-1 (or the pseudogene TRBV3-2) to TRBJ1-2; D might be TRBD1 (5 bases). CDR1 is LGHDT, CDR2 YNNKEL, per germline (reference sequence). V lost 1 base and J 6 bases, leaving 15 bases between the germline ends. The CDR3 contains 15 residues.

V gene TRBV28 combines with J gene TRBJ2-3; D is possibly TRBD1 (6 bases). The germline gives CDR1 MDHEN, CDR2 SYDVKM. The CDR3 contains 13 residues. The V gene lost 6 bases and the J gene lost 5 bases, with 12 bases spanning the gap. The CDR3 DNA sequence: TGTGCCAGCAGCCAGGGGCCGATAGATACGCAGTATTTT. Protein sequence: CASSQGPIDTQYF. Combining the CDR3 with reference TRBV28 and TRBJ2-3 gives the whole variable domain DVKVTQSSRYLVKRTGEKVFLECVQDMDHENMFWYRQDPGLGLRLIYFSYDVKMKEKGDIPEGYSVSREKKERFSLILESASTNQTSMYLCASSQGPIDTQYFGPGTRLTVL.